This T cell receptor beta chain appears in the sequencing data of a study of cytomegalovirus exposure and HLA in healthy donors. Notes on the study in general: Later findings reportedly placed an Asian-associated ancestry cluster below the approximately 650-donor mean for N-insertions.

In regard to this clone: Its antigen is as yet unknown.

The PCR contained 60 Vbeta and 13 Jbeta primers. Sequencing was performed with immunoSEQ multiplex PCR; in TCRdb, only in-frame clones are kept and a portion is missing. The sample records about 200,000 clones, about four fifths being singletons. Sequencing used PBMCs. The clonotype originates from a woman between 18 and 29 years old in good health and CMV-seronegative.

DNA of the CDR3: TGTGCCAGCAGCAGGATTCACTATGGCTACACCTTC. Translation: CASSRIHYGYTF. This chain uses TRBV2 with TRBJ1-2; no clear D. The CDR3 is 12 amino acids. From germline, CDR1 is SNHLY and CDR2 FYNNEI. V was pared by 6 bases and J by 3 bases, with 8 bases between.